This TCR beta chain was identified in a study of T cell repertoires in cytomegalovirus infection. TCRdb re-analysed the reads in MiXCR, keeping a single row per CDR3 protein. The top ten hold roughly 13% of the sample, which has about 440,000 distinct CDR3 sequences, 25% to 40% seen once. Germline V lookup: CDR1 LNHDA, CDR2 SQIVND (reference sequence). The CDR3 is made up of 13 amino acids, end residues included. Overall study results and limits: Summed public TCR beta family frequency identified CMV carriers bearing the relevant HLA.

This clonotype was detected only a few times. What it binds is unknown. It is unclear where the CDR3 begins or ends on the DNA, so no DNA is shown, and the CDR3 is as TCRdb lists it. The chain carries TRBV19 and TRBJ2-7; whether TRBD1, the table's D call, matches the DNA was not checked. Source material: PBMCs. The TCR was taken from a human donor in good health (CMV status not recorded). Some clones in this sample may be carry-over from other donors' samples. This chain's CDR3 is CASTSGPDYEQYF.